The rows below give T cell receptor beta chains drawn from one sample of a study of T cell repertoires in cytomegalovirus infection. TCRdb re-analysed the reads in MiXCR, keeping a single row per CDR3 protein. The sample holds roughly 990,000 distinct CDR3 sequences; approximately 31% are singletons and the top ten take over 10%. Which antigens these TCRs recognize remains unknown. The sequenced sample was cultured CD8+ T cells from PBMCs, obtained from culture after CMV antigen stimulation. The receptor set was obtained from a human donor in good health (CMV status not recorded). Some clones in this sample may be carry-over from other donors' samples. CDR3s include the opening cysteine and the closing phenylalanine or tryptophan. A D gene is named only where the DNA matches it firmly. Clone size appears in some rows only: once, few, many, or a class for an expanded clone.

CDR3	DNA	size	V	J	D
CASSLGAGAHEQFF	TGTGCCAGCAGCTTAGGAGCGGGGGCCCATGAGCAGTTCTTC	many	TRBV7-2	TRBJ2-1	TRBD2
CASTNDRGEYQETQYF	TGTGCCAGCACCAACGACAGGGGAGAGTACCAAGAGACCCAGTACTTC	once	TRBV6-6	TRBJ2-5	TRBD1
CASSLTGEGNEKLFF	TGTGCCAGCAGTTTGACAGGGGAGGGTAATGAAAAACTGTTTTTT	-	TRBV6-6	TRBJ1-4	TRBD1
CSARVGARGFSYEQYF	TGCAGTGCTAGAGTAGGGGCCAGGGGGTTCTCCTACGAGCAGTACTTC	few	TRBV20-1	TRBJ2-7	TRBD1
CASSTRLPSNTGELFF	TGTGCCAGCAGTACGCGACTTCCTAGTAACACCGGGGAGCTGTTTTTT	-	TRBV12-3/TRBV12-4	TRBJ2-2	-
CASSVQFKQFF	TGTGCCAGCAGCGTACAATTTAAGCAGTTCTTC	-	TRBV7-6	TRBJ2-1	-
CASVELVGHEQFF	TGTGCCAGCGTGGAACTAGTGGGCCATGAGCAGTTCTTC	-	TRBV2	TRBJ2-1	-
CASRDPGQGNSPLHF	TGTGCCAGCAGAGACCCGGGACAGGGAAATTCACCCCTCCACTTT	few	TRBV12-3/TRBV12-4	TRBJ1-6	TRBD1
CASSPTGGYQETQYF	TGTGCCAGCTCCCCGACAGGGGGCTATCAAGAGACCCAGTACTTC	many	TRBV12-3/TRBV12-4	TRBJ2-5	TRBD1
CASSLSGRGPYGYTF	TGTGCCAGCAGTTTATCGGGCAGGGGACCCTATGGCTACACCTTC	-	TRBV27	TRBJ1-2	-
CASSLIYEQYF	TGTGCCAGCAGCTTAATATACGAGCAGTACTTC	many	TRBV7-2	TRBJ2-7	-
CASSLARGRNEQFF	TGTGCCAGCAGTTTAGCGAGGGGGCGTAATGAGCAGTTCTTC	many	TRBV12-3/TRBV12-4	TRBJ2-1	TRBD1
CASSYPGTPNTGELFF	TGTGCCAGCAGCTACCCCGGGACACCCAACACCGGGGAGCTGTTTTTT	many	TRBV7-8	TRBJ2-2	-
CASSLSSPGSGGPDEQFF	TGTGCCAGCAGTTTATCTAGTCCGGGGAGCGGGGGGCCAGATGAGCAGTTCTTC	-	TRBV27	TRBJ2-1	TRBD2
CASSPDGTGGGTNEKLFF	TGTGCCAGCAGCCCAGACGGGACAGGGGGCGGTACTAATGAAAAACTGTTTTTT	few	TRBV7-6	TRBJ1-4	TRBD1
CASSLVGGAYNSPLHF	TGTGCCAGCAGCTTAGTTGGGGGGGCATATAATTCACCCCTCCACTTT	few	TRBV11-2	TRBJ1-6	-
CASSEGNPLAQYF	TGTGCCAGCAGTGAAGGCAACCCACTGGCGCAGTATTTT	few	TRBV6-1	TRBJ2-3	-
CASGTGGIYGYTF	TGTGCCAGCGGGACAGGGGGCATCTATGGCTACACCTTC	-	TRBV7-9	TRBJ1-2	TRBD1
CASGRGLGYTF	TGTGCCAGCGGCCGGGGTCTTGGCTACACCTTC	few	TRBV12-3/TRBV12-4	TRBJ1-2	-
CASSLVGREDEQFF	TGTGCCAGCAGCTTAGTGGGCAGGGAGGATGAGCAGTTCTTC	many	TRBV7-8	TRBJ2-1	-
CSAREWVAGAQLSETQYF	TGCAGTGCTAGAGAATGGGTAGCGGGGGCCCAACTTTCTGAGACCCAGTACTTC	-	TRBV20-1	TRBJ2-5	TRBD2
CTGGLAGVGEQFF	TGCACCGGGGGACTAGCGGGGGTTGGTGAGCAGTTCTTC	-	TRBV29-1	TRBJ2-1	TRBD2
CASSLSIDSPYNEQFF	TGTGCCAGCAGCTTGTCAATTGACAGTCCGTACAATGAGCAGTTCTTC	-	TRBV5-4	TRBJ2-1	-
CASSSSQGGVAYEQYF	TGTGCCAGCAGCTCATCTCAAGGCGGGGTTGCCTACGAGCAGTACTTC	-	TRBV7-9	TRBJ2-7	-
CATSEDPYNEQFF	TGTGCCACCAGTGAGGACCCCTACAATGAGCAGTTCTTC	-	TRBV24-1	TRBJ2-1	-
CASILLLPGELFF	TGTGCCAGCATCTTACTTTTACCCGGGGAGCTGTTTTTT	-	TRBV7-4	TRBJ2-2	-
CASSLTTSSYNEQFF	TGTGCCAGCAGCTTAACCACGAGCTCCTACAATGAGCAGTTCTTC	many	TRBV7-6	TRBJ2-1	-
CAIGTGGFNEQFF	TGTGCCATCGGGACAGGGGGTTTCAATGAGCAGTTCTTC	few	TRBV6-1	TRBJ2-1	TRBD1
CASSTRLQPTDTQYF	TGTGCCAGCAGTACCCGGTTACAGCCCACAGATACGCAGTATTTT	few	TRBV7-6	TRBJ2-3	-
CASSQASGGGAEAFF	TGTGCCAGCAGCCAAGCATCTGGGGGGGGCGCTGAAGCTTTCTTT	-	TRBV14	TRBJ1-1	-
CASSASKDSNQPQHF	TGTGCCAGCAGTGCCAGTAAGGATAGCAATCAGCCCCAGCATTTT	-	TRBV12-3/TRBV12-4	TRBJ1-5	-
CASSPRRDTGELFF	TGTGCCAGCAGCCCACGGAGGGACACCGGGGAGCTGTTTTTT	many	TRBV7-6	TRBJ2-2	-
CASSVDGGWTEAFF	TGTGCCAGCAGCGTAGATGGAGGGTGGACTGAAGCTTTCTTT	few	TRBV9	TRBJ1-1	-
CASSQAGAATFTDTQYF	TGCGCCAGCAGCCAAGCGGGGGCCGCCACATTCACAGATACGCAGTATTTT	-	TRBV4-1	TRBJ2-3	-
CATSSSDRGTYQPQHF	TGTGCCACCAGCAGTTCGGACAGGGGAACATATCAGCCCCAGCATTTT	-	TRBV15	TRBJ1-5	TRBD1